This T cell receptor (beta chain) is from a study of T cells in Graves' hyperthyroidism and ophthalmopathy. This clonotype has ten or more counts. Its antigen is as yet unknown. Authors of the study amplified TCR beta CDR3 regions from RNA transcripts. The TCR CDR3 first-round RT-PCR relied on the HTBI primer set. TCRdb recomputed calls from the multiplex PCR reads with MiXCR, one row per CDR3 protein. The top ten hold roughly 44% of the sample, which has about 200,000 distinct CDR3 sequences, around 18% seen once. Clinical symptoms, serum thyroxine and TRAb, thyroid ultrasound and orbital computed tomography together formed the diagnostic basis. Cells are PBMCs isolated from more than 8.5 ml of fresh blood. Findings and limits, study-wide: Through a model of 13 V-J features, ophthalmopathy was separated from stable hyperthyroidism. Most thyroid clonotypes expanded above 0.001 appeared in blood too.

The CDR3 runs 15 residues. CDR1 SGHTA and CDR2 FQGTGA come from the germline V gene. The V and J ends lost 5 bases and 0 bases respectively, with 12 bases between them. The specimen sequenced was blood. This sequence originates from a man between 35 and 55 years old with Graves' hyperthyroidism. V usage is TRBV7-3 and J usage is TRBJ2-3, with no clear D. DNA for the CDR3: TGTGCCAGCAGCCTTGGGTTAATGAGCACAGATACGCAGTATTTT. Its protein is CASSLGLMSTDTQYF.